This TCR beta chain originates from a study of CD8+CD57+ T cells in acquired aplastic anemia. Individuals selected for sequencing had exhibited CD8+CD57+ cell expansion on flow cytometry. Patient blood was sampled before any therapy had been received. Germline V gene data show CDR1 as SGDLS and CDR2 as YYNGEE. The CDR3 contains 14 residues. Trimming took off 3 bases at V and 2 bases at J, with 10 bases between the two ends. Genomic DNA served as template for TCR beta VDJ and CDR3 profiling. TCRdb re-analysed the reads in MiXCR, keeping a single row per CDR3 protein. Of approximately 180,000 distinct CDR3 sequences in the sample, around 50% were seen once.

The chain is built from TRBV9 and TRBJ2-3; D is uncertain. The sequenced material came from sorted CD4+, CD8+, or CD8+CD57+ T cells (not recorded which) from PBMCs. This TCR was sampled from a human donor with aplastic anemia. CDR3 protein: CASSAQRATDTQYF. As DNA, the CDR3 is TGTGCCAGCAGCGCGCAGCGAGCCACAGATACGCAGTATTTT.